The text below deals with one T cell receptor beta chain. This receptor's antigen is unknown. There are no base qualities to consult, and no much larger clone falls within one base. The data were taken from a study of PD-1 blockade in classical Hodgkin lymphoma (dated by TCRdb to 2020 to 2022). Some background on the complete study: Nivolumab dosing was 3 mg/kg intravenously every 2 weeks, continuing until either disease progression or unacceptable toxicity. To define a peripheral blood immune signature of response to PD-1 blockade in classical Hodgkin lymphoma, the study combined TCR beta sequencing with CyTOF.

Broad study findings and their caveats: Baseline TCR diversity was reported to be lower in newly diagnosed patients than in healthy donors and to be lower still in relapsed/refractory patients. Trial patients achieving complete response had baseline diversity similar to newly diagnosed patients, whereas partial responders and progressors had significantly lower diversity. Diversity was lower in patients who began nivolumab less than 1 year after ASCT, so these patients were left out of later analyses to avoid confounding by immune reconstitution. The study covered only a single clinical trial cohort, and the causes of the repertoire differences, possibly disease activity or prior therapy, were still not defined. A significant rise by C4D1 was seen in CD4+ but not CD8+ TCR diversity (p=0.0027 vs p=0.16), with the rise being most apparent in complete responders (p=0.02).

The CDR3 has 15 amino acids, counting the end cysteine and phenylalanine. Just CDR3 DNA is preserved here, 45 bases in frame from base 1. For CDR1 and CDR2, the germline V gene lists KGHSH and LQKENI. V is shortened by 2 bases, J by 0 bases, and the region joining them spans 8 bases. Read against the paper, the sample's time point label means: cycle 2 day 1 (C2D1) of nivolumab. Relapse after autologous stem cell transplantation had occurred in all trial patients, and cohorts A, B and C were distinguished by prior brentuximab vedotin exposure. A total of over 55 patients with relapsed/refractory classical Hodgkin lymphoma made up the trial cohort, and each patient's best overall response was complete response, partial response or progressive disease. Single-agent nivolumab was administered to trial patients in the multi-cohort phase II CheckMate 205 trial. An independent review committee assessed best overall response by applying the 2007 International Working Group response criteria. PBMCs from the trial were collected at three points: immediately before nivolumab initiation (C1D1), and during therapy at cycle 2 day 1 and cycle 4 day 1. Peripheral blood was collected in 8 mL Vacutainer Cell Preparation Tubes, from which PBMCs were isolated by centrifugation and then cryopreserved.

Genomic DNA was isolated using the Qiagen DNeasy kit from unsorted PBMCs as well as from negatively selected CD4+ and CD8+ fractions. TCR beta CDR3 regions were subjected to amplification by immunoSEQ multiplex PCR with primers that anneal to V and J segments. A synthetic immune receptor repertoire was used to minimize amplification bias, and remaining bias was computationally removed after sequencing. The authors' analysis ran thus. Custom Python scripts were used to quantify repertoire diversity as the Shannon entropy index. Unsorted, CD4+ and CD8+ repertoires were analyzed separately, except for combined analyses in which CD4+ and CD8+ sequences were merged in silico. Clonal expansion was defined as at least a 2-fold frequency increase after treatment relative to C1D1, with a pseudocount of 0.5 for undetected baseline clones. Clones with 0 or 1 copy at C1D1 were classified as singleton clones, and clones with 2 or more copies were classified as non-singleton clones. Clones expanded in unsorted samples were annotated as CD4+, CD8+ or unknown by matching protein sequences in sorted samples from the same patient. Wilcoxon tests on paired samples were used to test diversity changes from C1D1 to C4D1. TCRdb retrieved this table from immuneACCESS and kept in-frame rearrangements only. Not all clones are present; in checked studies, unresolved V genes account for under half, and no reason is known for the remainder. V, J and clone size were drawn from that table, and D and trimming were deduced from the DNA. Here the sample has 90,000 to 120,000 clones; roughly nine tenths occur a single time. Just under 20% of the sample rests with the top ten.

The chain is encoded by TRBV18 joined to TRBJ1-3; the D gene identity is not certain. The clonotype originates from a human donor with classical Hodgkin lymphoma. Sequenced here: peripheral blood mononuclear cells (PBMCs), sampled before the second cycle of nivolumab. The bases read TGTGCCAGCTCACCAGGACCGATCTCTGGAAACACCATATATTTT. Its translation is CASSPGPISGNTIYF.